A single sample is the source of the 17 T cell receptor beta chains below, sequenced in a study of Ad26.COV2.S vaccination and SARS-CoV-2 variants. As for treatment: around 19 received Ad26.COV2.S at low or high dose, single or two shots; five or six received placebo; per-sample allocation not given. The samples date from day 63 after the first vaccine or placebo injection. This table comes from immunoSEQ multiplex PCR, and its TCRdb copy is limited to in-frame clones, with some not included. The top ten hold more than 1.5% of the sample, which has about half a million clones, about 89% seen once. The source was peripheral blood, collected in a trial of Ad26.COV2.S vaccine versus placebo. These receptors all come from a person aged 18-65 years who received the Ad26.COV2.S COVID-19 vaccine or a placebo.

This clone has a single count. V and J are TRBV6-5 and TRBJ1-2; the D gene is possibly TRBD1 (5 bases). The length of the CDR3 is 15 residues. Trimming shortened V by 7 bases and J by 7 bases, and 22 bases separated the two germline ends. Germline V CDR1 and CDR2: MNHEY, SVGAGI. DNA for the CDR3: TGTGCCAGCAATCAGGGCCGGACGCGGGGCCTTGGCTACACCTTC. Its protein is CASNQGRTRGLGYTF.

The sample holds one count of this clone. The V call is TRBV6-5, the J call TRBJ2-7, with a tentative D call TRBD1 (6 bases). Trimming shortened V by 10 bases and J by 2 bases, and 12 bases separated the two germline ends. The CDR3 sequence is 12 residues long. The V gene's germline CDR1 is MNHEY and CDR2 SVGAGI. The CDR3 loop is CATTDRTYEQYF. In DNA form, the CDR3 reads TGTGCCACCACGGACAGAACCTACGAGCAGTACTTC.

The chain uses TRBV2 and TRBJ1-4; D is unresolved. The CDR3 runs 13 residues. The V end was cut by 7 bases, the J end by 8 bases, with 14 bases between. From germline, CDR1 is SNHLY and CDR2 FYNNEI. The CDR3 bases are TGTGCCAGCATTGGACGGGAGGGCGAAAAACTGTTTTTT. Translation gives CASIGREGEKLFF.

V is TRBV19 and J is TRBJ1-1; no reliable D call. V was cut by 5 bases and J by 5 bases, with 9 bases left in between. The germline V gene has CDR1 LNHDA and CDR2 SQIVND (reference sequence). The CDR3 extends over 12 amino acids. The CDR3 is CASSESPTEAFF. CDR3 nucleotide sequence: TGTGCCAGTAGTGAATCTCCAACTGAAGCTTTCTTT.

This clone was counted at least ten times. J is TRBJ2-3 and V is TRBV6-4; 10 bases align to TRBD2. From germline, CDR1 is MRHNA and CDR2 SNTAGT. With V trimmed by 6 bases and J by 0 bases, 6 bases remained unmatched. The CDR3 has 16 amino acids. CDR3 loop: CASSRSGLASTDTQYF. The CDR3 DNA reads TGTGCCAGCAGCCGGTCGGGACTAGCGAGCACAGATACGCAGTATTTT.

V gene TRBV2 combines with J gene TRBJ2-5, with 10 bases identical to TRBD1. This CDR3 has 13 residues. With V trimmed by 8 bases and J by 5 bases, 5 bases remained unmatched. Germline CDR1 and CDR2: SNHLY and FYNNEI. The CDR3 coding sequence is TGTGCCAGCCGTGGGACAGGGGCCGAGACCCAGTACTTC. This codes for CASRGTGAETQYF.

The chain joins TRBV29-1 to TRBJ2-5; D remains unclear. V gave up 5 bases and J gave up 0 bases, with 10 bases separating them. Germline CDR1 SQVTM, CDR2 ANQGSEA. CDR3 length: 13 amino acids. CDR3 sequence: CSVLRSDQETQYF. As DNA, the CDR3 is TGCAGCGTTTTGCGGTCTGACCAAGAGACCCAGTACTTC.

This clone was detected only a few times. The chain is built from TRBV28 and TRBJ1-5; D unresolved. The V end was cut by 10 bases, the J end by 7 bases, with 17 bases between. The germline gives CDR1 MDHEN, CDR2 SYDVKM. This CDR3 spans 13 amino acids. CDR3 loop: CAIRLGYNQPQHF. CDR3 sequence (DNA): TGTGCCATCCGGTTGGGGTATAACCAGCCCCAGCATTTT.

This clone was picked up one time. The V gene is TRBV4-3, the J gene TRBJ2-7; a weak D match, TRBD2 (5 bases). The CDR3 is made up of 16 amino acids. Germline CDR1 is LGHNA and CDR2 is YSLEER. V lost 0 bases and J lost 3, with 15 bases in between. CDR3 nucleotide sequence: TGCGCCAGCAGCCAAGATACGGGGTTCTTTCGCTACGAGCAGTACTTC. Translated: CASSQDTGFFRYEQYF.

This chain connects TRBV29-1 to TRBJ2-5; no reliable D call. The CDR3 contains 13 residues. CDR1 SQVTM and CDR2 ANQGSEA come from the germline V gene. V was trimmed by 3 bases and J by 7 bases, leaving 15 bases between them. CDR3 amino acids: CSVEDGHIGTQYF. The CDR3 DNA sequence: TGCAGCGTTGAGGATGGTCACATAGGGACCCAGTACTTC.

This chain uses TRBV7-9 with TRBJ2-7; D is undetermined. Trimming shortened V by 2 bases and J by 2 bases, and 16 bases separated the two germline ends. Per germline, CDR1 SEHNR and CDR2 FQNEAQ (reference sequence). The CDR3 totals 16 residues. The CDR3 bases are TGTGCCAGCAGCTTAAGCCTGGGCGGAGAGGCCTACGAGCAGTACTTC. It specifies CASSLSLGGEAYEQYF.

The chain couples TRBV9 to TRBJ2-3; D is unresolved. Germline CDR1 is SGDLS and CDR2 is YYNGEE. Trimming shortened V by 0 bases and J by 5 bases, and 7 bases separated the two germline ends. The CDR3 runs 13 residues. CDR3 protein: CASSVGSLDTQYF. CDR3 sequence (DNA): TGTGCCAGCAGCGTAGGGAGTTTAGATACGCAGTATTTT.

This chain joins TRBV11-2 and TRBJ2-3; D possibly uses TRBD1 or TRBD2 (6 bases each). Trimming removed 1 base from V and 4 bases from J, with 9 bases in between. CDR1 is SGHAT and CDR2 is FQNNGV in the germline V gene. CDR3 length: 14 amino acids. CDR3 DNA sequence: TGTGCCAGCAGCTTAGGGGGGGCGGCAGATACGCAGTATTTT. It yields the protein CASSLGGAADTQYF.

This clone was picked up one time. The rearrangement joins TRBV6-5 to TRBJ2-1; TRBD1 or TRBD2 may be the D gene (5 bases each). CDR3 length equals 12 residues. Germline V CDR1 and CDR2: MNHEY, SVGAGI. The V gene lost 7 bases and the J gene lost 6 bases, with 10 bases spanning the gap. The CDR3 DNA sequence: TGTGCCAGCACCCTTGGGGGCAATGAGCAGTTCTTC. Residues: CASTLGGNEQFF.

The genes are TRBV27 and TRBJ2-6, with 9 bases that match TRBD1. Losses at the gene ends were 5 bases for V and 13 bases for J; bases not matched to a gene: 9. The germline CDR1 and CDR2 sequences are MNHEY and SMNVEV (reference sequence). This CDR3 contains 14 residues. This CDR3 reads CASSPAGTGNVLTF. The CDR3 bases are TGTGCCAGCAGTCCCGCCGGGACAGGGAATGTCCTGACTTTC.

Note on this clone: Relative to the germline gene, one junction end is altered; a read error may explain this. V and J are TRBV28 and TRBJ1-2, with D unclear. The germline V gene encodes CDR1 MDHEN and CDR2 SYDVKM. The CDR3 is made up of 12 amino acids. CDR3 amino acids: CASSFSFSGVNF. CDR3 nucleotide sequence: TGTGCCAGCAGTTTTTCGTTTAGTGGGGTTAACTTC.

This chain joins TRBV12-3 or TRBV12-4 and TRBJ2-1, with TRBD1 matching 9 bases. With 6 bases clipped from V and 9 bases from J, the junction kept 6 bases outside the gene matches. The CDR3 consists of 13 residues. The CDR3 here is CASRRTGEVEQFF. The CDR3 region has the DNA TGTGCCAGCAGGAGGACAGGGGAGGTTGAGCAGTTCTTC.